This T cell receptor (beta chain) was found in a study of blood T cell repertoires in COVID-19. In the study overall: Whether acute or convalescent, the COVID-19 samples came from the United States, Italy and Spain.

Recruitment covered 20 to 25 US areas and drew participants whose ages spanned about 18 to 100 years. This clone was counted a few times. Profiled with immunoSEQ multiplex PCR; TCRdb holds only in-frame clones, not every one. This sample has around 170,000 clones, with less than 85% found just once. CDR1 SEHNR and CDR2 FQNEAQ come from the germline V gene (reference sequence). Trimming took 0 bases from V and 0 from J; bases not matched to a gene: 2. This CDR3 is 16 amino acids long. The TCR sequence derives from a man aged 45 to 65 who had recovered from COVID-19. The genes are TRBV7-9 and TRBJ2-1, with TRBD2 matching over 7 bases. Sequences were obtained from PBMCs or T cells enriched from blood (not recorded which). The DNA for the CDR3 is TGTGCCAGCAGCTTAGCGAGCGGGAACTCCTACAATGAGCAGTTCTTC. This gives the protein CASSLASGNSYNEQFF. Full variable domain (rest looked up from reference TRBV7-9 and TRBJ2-1): DTGVSQNPRHKITKRGQNVTFRCDPISEHNRLYWYRQTLGQGPEFLTYFQNEAQLEKSRLLSDRFSAERPKGSFSTLEIQRTEQGDSAMYLCASSLASGNSYNEQFFGPGTRLTVL.